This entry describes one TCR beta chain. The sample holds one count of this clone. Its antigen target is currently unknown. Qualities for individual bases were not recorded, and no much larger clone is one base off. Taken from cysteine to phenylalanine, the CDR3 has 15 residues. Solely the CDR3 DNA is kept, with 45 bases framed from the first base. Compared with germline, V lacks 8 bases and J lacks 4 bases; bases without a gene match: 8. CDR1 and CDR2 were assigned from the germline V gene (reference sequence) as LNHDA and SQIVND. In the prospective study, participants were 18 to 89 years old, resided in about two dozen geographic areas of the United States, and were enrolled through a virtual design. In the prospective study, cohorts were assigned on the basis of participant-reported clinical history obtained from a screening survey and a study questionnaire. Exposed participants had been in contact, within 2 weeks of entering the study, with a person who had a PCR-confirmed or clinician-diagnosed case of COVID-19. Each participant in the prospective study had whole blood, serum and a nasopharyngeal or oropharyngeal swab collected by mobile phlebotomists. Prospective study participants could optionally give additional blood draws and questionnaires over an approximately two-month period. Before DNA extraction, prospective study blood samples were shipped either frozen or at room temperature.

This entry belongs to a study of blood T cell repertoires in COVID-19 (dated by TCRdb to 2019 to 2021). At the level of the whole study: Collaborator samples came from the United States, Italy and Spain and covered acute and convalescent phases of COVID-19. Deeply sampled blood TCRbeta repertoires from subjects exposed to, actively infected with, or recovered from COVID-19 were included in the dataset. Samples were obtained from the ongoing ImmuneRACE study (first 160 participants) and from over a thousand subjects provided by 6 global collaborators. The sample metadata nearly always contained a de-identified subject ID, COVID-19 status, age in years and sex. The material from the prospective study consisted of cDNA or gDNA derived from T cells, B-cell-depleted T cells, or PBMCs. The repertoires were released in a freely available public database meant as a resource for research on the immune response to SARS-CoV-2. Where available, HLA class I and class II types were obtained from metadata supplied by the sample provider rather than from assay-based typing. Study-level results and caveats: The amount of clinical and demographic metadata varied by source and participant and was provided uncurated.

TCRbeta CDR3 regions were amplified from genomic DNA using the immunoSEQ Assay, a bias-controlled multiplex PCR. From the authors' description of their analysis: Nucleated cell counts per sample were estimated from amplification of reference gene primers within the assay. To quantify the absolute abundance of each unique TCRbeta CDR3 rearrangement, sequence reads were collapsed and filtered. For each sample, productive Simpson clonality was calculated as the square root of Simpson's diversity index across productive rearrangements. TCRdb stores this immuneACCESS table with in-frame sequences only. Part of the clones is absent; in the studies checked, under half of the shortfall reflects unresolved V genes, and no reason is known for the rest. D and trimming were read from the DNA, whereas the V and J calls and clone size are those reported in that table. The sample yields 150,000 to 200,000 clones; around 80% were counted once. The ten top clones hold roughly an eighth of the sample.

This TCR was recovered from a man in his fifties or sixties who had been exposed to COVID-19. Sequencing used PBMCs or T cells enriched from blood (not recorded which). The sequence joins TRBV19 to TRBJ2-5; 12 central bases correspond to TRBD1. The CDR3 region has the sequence CASGAGTGGGETQYF. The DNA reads TGTGCCAGTGGAGCTGGGACAGGGGGCGGAGAGACCCAGTACTTC. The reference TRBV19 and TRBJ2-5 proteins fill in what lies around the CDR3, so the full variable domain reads DGGITQSPKYLFRKEGQNVTLSCEQNLNHDAMYWYRQDPGQGLRLIYYSQIVNDFQKGDIAEGYSVSREKKESFPLTVTSAQKNPTAFYLCASGAGTGGGETQYFGPGTRLLVL.